What follows is one T cell receptor beta chain and its context. Participants were aged roughly 18 to 89 years from more than 20 US areas. Clinical history reported by participants formed the basis on which cohorts were assigned. The junction had 6 bases not matched to a gene; V was cut back by 1 base and J by 9 bases. Per germline, CDR1 SGHVS and CDR2 FQNEAQ. The CDR3 sequence is 14 residues long. The entry originates in a study of blood T cell repertoires in COVID-19. The data were produced by immunoSEQ multiplex PCR, yet TCRdb's version contains in-frame clones alone and is incomplete. The data contain 140,000 to 150,000 clones, over 80% of them singletons.

Sequenced sample: PBMCs or T cells enriched from blood (not recorded which). The chain carries TRBV7-8 and TRBJ2-7; 10 positions match TRBD2. The sequence was obtained from a man aged 55 to 70 who had recovered from COVID-19. The CDR3 spells CASSLVASGSVQYF. The DNA of the CDR3 is TGTGCCAGCAGCTTAGTAGCTAGCGGGAGTGTGCAGTACTTC. The variable domain in full, with the rest retrieved from reference TRBV7-8 and TRBJ2-7, is GAGVSQSPRYKVAKRGQDVALRCDPISGHVSLFWYQQALGQGPEFLTYFQNEAQLDKSGLPSDRFFAERPEGSVSTLKIQRTQQEDSAVYLCASSLVASGSVQYFGPGTRLTVT.